One and the same sample provided the 31 T cell receptor beta chains below, sequenced in a study of T cells in Graves' hyperthyroidism and ophthalmopathy. TCR beta CDR3 region amplification was performed from RNA transcripts. A set of HTBI primers served as the primers for a first-round RT-PCR of the TCR CDR3. Each CDR3 protein is one row after TCRdb ran MiXCR on the multiplex PCR reads. The table records 250,000 or so distinct CDR3 sequences, roughly 14% of them present only once. Sequences were obtained from blood. These receptors came from a woman aged 40 to 49 with Graves' hyperthyroidism that later progressed to Graves' ophthalmopathy.

Ten or more counts support this clonotype. The chain links TRBV9 to TRBJ1-3; D possibly corresponds to TRBD1 (5 bases). The germline V gene has CDR1 SGDLS and CDR2 YYNGEE. Trimming pared 0 bases from V and 0 bases from J, leaving 7 bases between. This CDR3 is 15 amino acids long. The chain's CDR3 is CASSVGQGSGNTIYF. CDR3 nucleotides: TGTGCCAGCAGCGTAGGCCAGGGCTCTGGAAACACCATATATTTT.

This clonotype showed up many times. This rearrangement joins TRBV28 to TRBJ2-1, with TRBD2 matching over 9 bases. J was trimmed by 2 bases and V by 10 bases; bases with no gene match: 9. The CDR3 spans 15 residues. Germline V CDR1 and CDR2: MDHEN, SYDVKM. The CDR3 loop reads CATGARLAAYNEQFF. CDR3 DNA: TGTGCCACCGGGGCACGACTAGCGGCCTACAATGAGCAGTTCTTC.

Ten or more counts support this clonotype. J is TRBJ2-1 and V is TRBV24-1, with 13 bases lining up with TRBD2. Germline V gives CDR1 KGHDR, CDR2 SFDVKD. The CDR3 spans 19 residues. Unmatched junction bases numbered 11, after V lost 7 bases and J lost 0 bases. In DNA form, the CDR3 reads TGTGCCACCAGACCCCAAGGGACTAGCGGGACCTGCTCCTACAATGAGCAGTTCTTC. This translates into CATRPQGTSGTCSYNEQFF.

This clonotype was counted many times. The rearrangement joins TRBV12-5 to TRBJ2-3; D perhaps matches TRBD2 (6 bases). In germline, CDR1 is LGHNT, CDR2 FRNRAP. The CDR3 is 17 residues long. The germline V and J ends were trimmed by 0 bases and 2 bases, with 15 bases remaining between them. For the CDR3, the DNA is TGTGCTAGTGGTTTGGTATTATCGGGGGACGACACAGATACGCAGTATTTT. This codes for CASGLVLSGDDTDTQYF.

This clonotype was counted ten times or more. The rearrangement uses TRBV6-5 and TRBJ1-1, with D hard to call. The CDR3 spans 14 residues. V lost 4 bases and J lost 1, with 10 bases in between. Germline values: CDR1 MNHEY, CDR2 SVGAGI. The DNA of the CDR3 is TGTGCCAGCAGTTCAGACGGCCGGAACACTGAAGCTTTCTTT. Translated, it gives CASSSDGRNTEAFF.

This clonotype has at least ten counts. V gene TRBV11-2 combines with J gene TRBJ2-7; D tentatively fits TRBD1 or TRBD2 (5 bases each). The CDR3 has 14 residues. Looked up from germline, CDR1 is SGHAT and CDR2 is FQNNGV. The ends were cut back, 4 bases at V and 3 bases at J, with 13 bases in the middle. This CDR3 is CASSSMRGFYEQYF. The CDR3 DNA reads TGTGCCAGCAGCTCCATGAGGGGTTTCTACGAGCAGTACTTC.

V usage is TRBV6-2 or TRBV6-3 and J usage is TRBJ2-7; no reliable D call. Trimming left V 7 bases short and J 2 bases short, with 3 bases between. The germline gives CDR1 MNHEY, CDR2 SVGEGT. The CDR3 has 10 amino acids. The CDR3 region is CASNAYEQYF. The CDR3, as DNA: TGTGCCAGCAACGCCTACGAGCAGTACTTC.

This clonotype was found many times. The V and J genes are TRBV2 and TRBJ1-4, with unresolved D. The CDR3 length is 16 residues. CDR1 is SNHLY, CDR2 FYNNEI, per germline. V gave up 1 base and J gave up 0 bases, with 9 bases separating them. The CDR3 region is CASSEVVRTTNEKLFF. The DNA for the CDR3 is TGTGCCAGCAGTGAAGTTGTCAGGACAACTAATGAAAAACTGTTTTTT.

This clonotype appeared a few times. This chain connects TRBV19 to TRBJ2-1, with 10 bases lining up with TRBD2. This CDR3 is 19 amino acids long. J lost 2 bases, V lost 5 bases, and 15 bases had no gene match. Germline assignment: CDR1 LNHDA and CDR2 SQIVND (reference sequence). CDR3 sequence reads: CASSRTSGLTIQPYNEQFF. In nucleotides, the CDR3 is TGTGCCAGTAGTCGGACTAGCGGACTTACCATTCAACCCTACAATGAGCAGTTCTTC.

This chain connects TRBV5-1 to TRBJ2-5, with TRBD2 identical over 10 bases. V lost 0 bases to trimming and J lost 2 bases; unmatched junction nucleotides: 4. Looked up from germline, CDR1 is SGHRS and CDR2 is YFSETQ. This CDR3 has 16 residues. The DNA of the CDR3 is TGCGCCAGCAGCTTGGGCGGACTAGCGGTTCAAGAGACCCAGTACTTC. Translating gives CASSLGGLAVQETQYF. The full variable domain, with the rest looked up from reference TRBV5-1 and TRBJ2-5, is KAGVTQTPRYLIKTRGQQVTLSCSPISGHRSVSWYQQTPGQGLQFLFEYFSETQRNKGNFPGRFSGRQFSNSRSEMNVSTLELGDSALYLCASSLGGLAVQETQYFGPGTRLLVL.

This clonotype was seen repeatedly, ten times or more. The chain carries TRBV12-3 or TRBV12-4 and TRBJ2-1, with TRBD2 matching 8 bases. The CDR3 has 19 amino acids. Losses at the gene ends were 1 base for V and 6 bases for J; bases not matched to a gene: 17. CDR3 residues: CASSLVVGLAGPRGNEQFF. In DNA, the CDR3 is TGTGCCAGCAGTTTAGTAGTTGGGCTAGCGGGCCCCCGAGGCAATGAGCAGTTCTTC.

This clonotype was seen ten or more times. The V call is TRBV7-9, the J call TRBJ2-5, with D possibly being TRBD2 (5 bases). Trimming removed 4 bases from V and 2 bases from J, with 17 bases in between. Germline V gene sequence: CDR1 SEHNR, CDR2 FQNEAQ (reference sequence). CDR3 length: 16 residues. The CDR3: CASSSFAGAAQETQYF. The DNA for the CDR3 is TGTGCCAGCAGCTCCTTCGCGGGCGCGGCACAAGAGACCCAGTACTTC.

V and J are TRBV28 and TRBJ2-3, with D perhaps matching TRBD1 or TRBD2 (6 bases each). CDR1 is MDHEN and CDR2 is SYDVKM in the germline V gene. The CDR3 contains 15 residues. V dropped 3 bases and J dropped 2 bases, with 12 bases sitting between them. This chain's CDR3 is CASSLGGRYTDTQYF. The CDR3 DNA reads as TGTGCCAGCAGTTTGGGGGGCCGTTACACAGATACGCAGTATTTT.

This clonotype was picked up a small number of times. This may stem from a read error, because a much larger clone lies one nucleotide away. The chain is built from TRBV5-1 and TRBJ2-5; no firm D call. The CDR3 length is 14 residues. V lost 4 bases to trimming and J lost 0 bases, with 10 bases between them. Per germline, CDR1 SGHRS and CDR2 YFSETQ. The CDR3 DNA is TGCGCCAGCAGCACAACAGCGTACCAAGAGACCCAGTACTTC. Translation: CASSTTAYQETQYF.

This clonotype was seen many times. Here the CDR3 DNA reads TGTGCCAGCAGTTTTACTATTCTCGAGCAGTACTTC. The encoded protein is CASSFTILEQYF. This sequence joins TRBV28 and TRBJ2-7; no reliable D call. Germline V gives CDR1 MDHEN, CDR2 SYDVKM. V lost 3 bases and J 6 bases, leaving 9 bases between the germline ends. This CDR3 region has 12 residues.

This clonotype appeared many times. The chain recombines TRBV10-2 with TRBJ2-5, with D unclear. Deletions cut 6 bases from V and 5 bases from J, with 16 bases between. There are 14 residues in the CDR3. In germline, CDR1 is WSHSY, CDR2 SAAADI. The CDR3 DNA is TGCGCCAGCAGAGCCGTGCTAGATATCGAGACCCAGTACTTC. Amino acids: CASRAVLDIETQYF.

This clonotype has only a few counts. The chain uses TRBV29-1 and TRBJ2-1, with TRBD2 matching 9 bases. CDR1 and CDR2 (germline): SQVTM, ANQGSEA. J was trimmed by 4 bases and V by 7 bases; bases with no gene match: 5. The CDR3 is 13 amino acids. CDR3 region: CSAKREEYNEQFF. The DNA of the CDR3 is TGCAGCGCTAAGCGGGAGGAGTACAATGAGCAGTTCTTC.

This clonotype was counted ten times or more. This chain links TRBV9 with TRBJ1-1; D is uncertain. The CDR3 runs 14 residues. In germline, CDR1 is SGDLS, CDR2 YYNGEE. Trimming removed 4 bases from V and 0 bases from J, with 10 bases in between. For the CDR3, the DNA is TGTGCCAGCAGCCCTAGAGAGTTGAACACTGAAGCTTTCTTT. It encodes CASSPRELNTEAFF.

This chain connects TRBV30 to TRBJ1-5; D gene uncertain. CDR3 length equals 16 residues. Trimming removed 0 bases at V and 3 bases at J, with 15 bases between. Per the germline V gene, CDR1 is GTSNPN and CDR2 is SVGIG (reference sequence). CDR3 bases: TGTGCCTGGAGTGTACTGATCGTATGGAACAATCAGCCCCAGCATTTT. It encodes CAWSVLIVWNNQPQHF.

The CDR3 DNA reads TGCAGTGCTAGAGGGCCCAGCTCTGGGGCCAACGTCCTGACTTTC. The encoded protein is CSARGPSSGANVLTF. This chain links TRBV20-1 with TRBJ2-6, with D hard to call. CDR1 and CDR2 from the germline V gene are DFQATT and SNEGSKA (reference sequence). V lost 1 base and J lost 0, with 7 bases in between. The CDR3 sequence is 15 residues long.

This clonotype was seen ten or more times. V usage is TRBV27 and J usage is TRBJ1-1; 8 bases fit TRBD1. V shed 5 bases, J shed 9 bases, and the junction held 8 bases outside the gene matches. Germline lookup yields CDR1 MNHEY and CDR2 SMNVEV (reference sequence). The CDR3 covers 13 residues. The CDR3 loop reads CASSPGTGPQAFF. CDR3 DNA sequence: TGTGCCAGCAGTCCCGGGACAGGCCCTCAAGCTTTCTTT.

The table lists this clonotype with many counts. The chain has TRBV5-6 and TRBJ1-6; tentative D call: TRBD1 (5 bases). The CDR3 has 12 amino acids. Per the germline V gene, CDR1 is SGHDT and CDR2 is YYEEEE. Trimming took 0 bases from V and 15 from J, leaving 10 bases between them. The CDR3: CASSLGSGLLHF. Here the CDR3 DNA reads TGTGCCAGCAGCTTGGGATCAGGGCTCCTCCACTTT.

At least ten counts were recorded for this clonotype. A junction end diverges from the germline sequence, so it may reflect a read error. The chain has TRBV2 and TRBJ1-2; unclear D gene. This CDR3 region has 14 residues. Germline V gene sequence: CDR1 SNHLY, CDR2 FYNNEI. CDR3 sequence reads: CASSEGTGAYGYTF. CDR3 bases: TGTGCCAGCAGCGAAGGCACGGGAGCCTATGGCTACACCTTC.

This clonotype appeared once. The chain has TRBV10-3 and TRBJ2-3, with 15 nucleotides matching TRBD2. The germline CDR1 and CDR2 sequences are ENHRY and SYGVKD. The CDR3 contains 16 residues. J gave up 6 bases and V 8 bases, and 9 bases lay outside the gene matches. The CDR3 loop is CAISPGLAGGGDTQYF. CDR3 nucleotide sequence: TGTGCCATCTCTCCGGGACTAGCGGGAGGTGGGGATACGCAGTATTTT.

This clonotype was seen a handful of times. This chain uses TRBV7-9 with TRBJ2-2; D might be TRBD1 or TRBD2, each matching 6 bases. Germline V gives CDR1 SEHNR, CDR2 FQNEAQ (reference sequence). Trimming removed 4 bases at V and 4 bases at J, with 16 bases between. This CDR3 has 16 amino acids. The CDR3 sequence is CASSSGGGGATGELFF. CDR3 coding DNA: TGTGCCAGCAGCTCCGGCGGAGGGGGTGCCACCGGGGAGCTGTTTTTT.

This clonotype was recorded many times. The rearrangement uses TRBV3-1 and TRBJ2-7; the D is unclear. The CDR3 is 13 residues long. The germline V gene encodes CDR1 LGHDT and CDR2 YNNKEL (reference sequence). V lost 3 bases and J lost 3, with 9 bases in between. The CDR3 sequence is CASSQYSFYEQYF. In DNA form, the CDR3 reads TGTGCCAGCAGCCAGTACAGTTTCTACGAGCAGTACTTC.

V is TRBV2 and J is TRBJ1-2; perhaps TRBD1 as D (6 bases). From germline, CDR1 is SNHLY and CDR2 FYNNEI. The CDR3 covers 16 residues. The V end was cut by 2 bases, the J end by 6 bases, with 19 bases between. The CDR3 reads CASSEFKGGGRNGYTF. The CDR3 nucleotides are TGTGCCAGCAGTGAATTCAAAGGGGGGGGGAGGAATGGCTACACCTTC.

This clonotype was detected ten times or more. J is TRBJ2-1 and V is TRBV12-3 or TRBV12-4; D possibly corresponds to TRBD2 (5 bases). V lost 8 bases to trimming and J lost 10 bases, with 18 bases between them. CDR3 length equals 13 residues. Here the CDR3 reads CASDDYLSREQFF. CDR3 nucleotides: TGTGCCAGCGACGACTACCTCTCTAGGGAGCAGTTCTTC.

This clonotype was detected many times. The chain combines TRBV27 with TRBJ2-7; the D gene is possibly TRBD2 (6 bases). Trimming stripped 6 bases from V and 2 bases from J, with 14 bases between. The CDR3 length is 14 residues. The germline V gene has CDR1 MNHEY and CDR2 SMNVEV (reference sequence). CDR3 bases: TGTGCCAGCAGCCTATGGGGGGATACCTACGAGCAGTACTTC. This codes for CASSLWGDTYEQYF.

The chain employs TRBV20-1 and TRBJ2-1; 9 bases map to TRBD1. This CDR3 region has 15 residues. From germline, CDR1 is DFQATT and CDR2 SNEGSKA (reference sequence). With V trimmed by 3 bases and J by 10 bases, 13 bases remained unmatched. The CDR3 DNA reads TGCAGTGCTAGGGACGCCGGGACAGGGAACATAGAGCAGTTCTTC. Translation: CSARDAGTGNIEQFF.

This clonotype was recorded many times. The rearrangement links TRBV30 to TRBJ2-1, with D possibly TRBD1 on 6 matching bases. Trimming shortened V by 5 bases and J by 6 bases, and 14 bases separated the two germline ends. This CDR3 contains 13 residues. The germline CDR1 and CDR2 sequences are GTSNPN and SVGIG (reference sequence). The CDR3: CAWVGAGVNEQFF. DNA of the CDR3: TGTGCCTGGGTGGGGGCAGGGGTCAATGAGCAGTTCTTC.